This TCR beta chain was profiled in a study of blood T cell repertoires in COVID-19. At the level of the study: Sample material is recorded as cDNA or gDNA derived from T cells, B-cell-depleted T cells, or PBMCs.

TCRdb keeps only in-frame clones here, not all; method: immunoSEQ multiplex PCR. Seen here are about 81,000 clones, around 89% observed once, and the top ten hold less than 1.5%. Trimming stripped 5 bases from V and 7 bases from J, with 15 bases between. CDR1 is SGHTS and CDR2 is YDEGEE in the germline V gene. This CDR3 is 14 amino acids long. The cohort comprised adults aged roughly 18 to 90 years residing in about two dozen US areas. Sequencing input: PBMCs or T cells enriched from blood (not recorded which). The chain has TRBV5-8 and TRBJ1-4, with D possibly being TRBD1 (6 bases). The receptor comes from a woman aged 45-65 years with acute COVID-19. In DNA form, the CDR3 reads TGTGCCAGCAGGTCAGCGGGGGCCAGTGAAAAACTGTTTTTT. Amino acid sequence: CASRSAGASEKLFF.